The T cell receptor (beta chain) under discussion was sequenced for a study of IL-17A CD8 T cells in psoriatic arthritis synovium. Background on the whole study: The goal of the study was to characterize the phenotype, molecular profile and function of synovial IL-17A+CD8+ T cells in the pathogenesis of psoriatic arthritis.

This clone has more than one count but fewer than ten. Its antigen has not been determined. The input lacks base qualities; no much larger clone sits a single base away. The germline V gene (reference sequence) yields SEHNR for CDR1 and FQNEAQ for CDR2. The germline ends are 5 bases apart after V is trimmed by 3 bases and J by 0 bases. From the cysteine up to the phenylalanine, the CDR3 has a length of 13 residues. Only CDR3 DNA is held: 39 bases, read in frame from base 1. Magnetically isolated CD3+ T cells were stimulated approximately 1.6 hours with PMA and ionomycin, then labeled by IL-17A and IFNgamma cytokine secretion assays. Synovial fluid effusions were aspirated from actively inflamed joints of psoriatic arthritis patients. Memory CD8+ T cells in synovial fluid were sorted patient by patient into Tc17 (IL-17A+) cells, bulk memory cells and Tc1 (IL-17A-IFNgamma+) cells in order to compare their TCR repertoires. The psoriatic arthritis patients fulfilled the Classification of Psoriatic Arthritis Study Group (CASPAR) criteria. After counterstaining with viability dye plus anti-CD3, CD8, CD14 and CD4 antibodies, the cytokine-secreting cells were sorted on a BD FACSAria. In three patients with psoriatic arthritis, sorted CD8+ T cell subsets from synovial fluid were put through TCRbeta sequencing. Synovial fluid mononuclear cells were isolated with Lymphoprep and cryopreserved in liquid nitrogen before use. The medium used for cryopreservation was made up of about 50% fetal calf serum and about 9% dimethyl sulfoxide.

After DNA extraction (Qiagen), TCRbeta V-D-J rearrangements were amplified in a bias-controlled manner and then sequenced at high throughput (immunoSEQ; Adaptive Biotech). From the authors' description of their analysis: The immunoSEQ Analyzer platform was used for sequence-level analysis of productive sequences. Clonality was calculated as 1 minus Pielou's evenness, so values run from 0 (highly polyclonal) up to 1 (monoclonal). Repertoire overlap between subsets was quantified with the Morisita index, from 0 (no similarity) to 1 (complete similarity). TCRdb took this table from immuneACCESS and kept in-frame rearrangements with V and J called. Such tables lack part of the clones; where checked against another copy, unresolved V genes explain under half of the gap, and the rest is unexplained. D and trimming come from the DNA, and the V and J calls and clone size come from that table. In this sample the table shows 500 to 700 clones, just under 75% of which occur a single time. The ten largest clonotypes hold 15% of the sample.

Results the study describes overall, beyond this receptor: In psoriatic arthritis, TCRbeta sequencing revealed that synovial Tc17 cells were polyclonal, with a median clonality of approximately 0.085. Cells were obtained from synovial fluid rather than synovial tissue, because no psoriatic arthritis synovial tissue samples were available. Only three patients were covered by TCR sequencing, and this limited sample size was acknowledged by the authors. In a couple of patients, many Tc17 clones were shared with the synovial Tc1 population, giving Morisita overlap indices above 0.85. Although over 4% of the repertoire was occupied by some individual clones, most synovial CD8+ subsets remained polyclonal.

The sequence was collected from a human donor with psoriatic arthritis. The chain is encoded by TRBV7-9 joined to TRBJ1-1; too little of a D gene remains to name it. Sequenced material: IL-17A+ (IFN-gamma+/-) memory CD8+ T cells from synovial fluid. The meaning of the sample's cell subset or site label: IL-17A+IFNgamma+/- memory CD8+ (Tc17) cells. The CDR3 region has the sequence CASSLKVNTEAFF. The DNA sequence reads TGTGCCAGCAGCTTGAAGGTGAACACTGAAGCTTTCTTT.